The clone carrying this T cell receptor beta chain was picked up many times. This entry comes from a study of breast tumors, draining lymph nodes, adjacent tissues. Germline V gene sequence: CDR1 SGHRS, CDR2 YFSETQ. The junction had 10 bases not matched to a gene; V was cut back by 0 bases and J by 5 bases. The length of the CDR3 is 17 residues. Breast cancer patients provided tissue from their axillary draining lymph nodes. TCRdb reprocessed the multiplex PCR reads via MiXCR and lists one record per CDR3 protein. This table holds 150,000 to 200,000 distinct CDR3 sequences, approximately 33% found once.

This receptor was taken from a female donor with breast cancer. Some clones in this sample may be carry-over from other donors' samples. The chain recombines TRBV5-1 with TRBJ2-3, with 9 bases that match TRBD2. Sequencing input: axillary lymph node tissue. The CDR3, as DNA: TGCGCCAGCAGCTTGGTACAGCGGGGGGTCTCCGGAGATACGCAGTATTTT. Amino acid sequence: CASSLVQRGVSGDTQYF.